This T cell receptor (beta chain) was identified during a study of pediatric ulcerative colitis. Produced via immunoSEQ multiplex PCR; TCRdb's table is partial and in-frame only. The repertoire consists of some 24,000 clones, with roughly 71% occurring once and the leading ten covering 7.5% to 9%. During colonoscopy, one to two rectal pinch biopsies were collected. No immunosuppressive drugs were given to ulcerative colitis patients before diagnostic colonoscopy. This sequence was found in a boy under 18 with severe ulcerative colitis. Material for sequencing was gut tissue.

CDR3 sequence: CASSESRGLADISTDTQYF. Here the CDR3 DNA reads TGTGCCAGCAGTGAATCAAGAGGACTAGCGGATATTAGCACAGATACGCAGTATTTT. The rearrangement links TRBV6-1 to TRBJ2-3; 10 bases fit TRBD2. This CDR3 comprises 19 residues. Germline V gene lookup returns CDR1 MNHNS and CDR2 SASEGT. The V and J ends lost 2 bases and 0 bases, in that order; junction bases with no gene match: 11.